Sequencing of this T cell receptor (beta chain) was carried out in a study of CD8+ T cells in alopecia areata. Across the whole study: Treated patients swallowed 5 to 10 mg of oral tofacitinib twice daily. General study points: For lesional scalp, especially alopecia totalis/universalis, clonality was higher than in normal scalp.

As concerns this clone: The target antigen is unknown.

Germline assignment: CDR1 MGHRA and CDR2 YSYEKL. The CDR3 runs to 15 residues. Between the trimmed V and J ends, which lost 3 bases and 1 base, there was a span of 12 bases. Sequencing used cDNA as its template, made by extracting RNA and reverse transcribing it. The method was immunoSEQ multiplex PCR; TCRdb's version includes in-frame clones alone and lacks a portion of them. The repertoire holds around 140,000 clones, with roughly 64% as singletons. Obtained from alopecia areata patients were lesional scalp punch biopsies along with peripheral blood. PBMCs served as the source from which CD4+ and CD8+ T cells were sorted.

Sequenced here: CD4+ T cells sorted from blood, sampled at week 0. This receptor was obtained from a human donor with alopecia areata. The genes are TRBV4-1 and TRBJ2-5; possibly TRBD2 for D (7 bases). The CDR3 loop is CASSQTGGIQETQYF. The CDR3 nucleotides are TGCGCCAGCAGCCAGACGGGGGGCATCCAAGAGACCCAGTACTTC.